Below, 32 T cell receptor beta chains from the same sample are listed, as sequenced in a study of vaccination effects on CD4 cells after COVID-19. Their cognate antigens are unknown. Produced via immunoSEQ multiplex PCR; TCRdb's table is partial and in-frame only. The sample comprises roughly 20,000 clones, 65% to 70% of which are singletons, and approximately 10% rests with the top ten. Antigen-specific CD4+ T cells expanded by the ViraFEST assay with viral peptide pools were then sequenced. After roughly 11 days in culture, the CD4+ T cells were isolated. Prior SARS-CoV-2 infection was absent in the vaccine recipients, as shown by negative nucleocapsid antibodies. Sequenced material: CD4+ T cells from PBMCs cultured with HCoV-NL63 spike peptides, taken before COVID-19 vaccination. The receptors shown here come from a human donor who received a COVID-19 vaccine.

This clone was counted between two and nine times. The chain links TRBV5-1 to TRBJ1-1; no definite D call. Trimming cost V 0 bases and J 1 base, with 7 bases left between them. The CDR3 spans 14 residues. Germline assignment: CDR1 SGHRS and CDR2 YFSETQ. The CDR3 DNA reads TGCGCCAGCAGCTTGGCCCAGACGAACACTGAAGCTTTCTTT. It is translated as CASSLAQTNTEAFF.

The V call is TRBV19, the J call TRBJ2-3, with 9 bases matching TRBD2. The CDR3 has 14 amino acids. V shed 6 bases, J shed 0 bases, and the junction held 1 base outside the gene matches. CDR1 is LNHDA and CDR2 is SQIVND in the germline V gene (reference sequence). In DNA form, the CDR3 reads TGTGCCAGTAGGACTAGCGGTAGCACAGATACGCAGTATTTT. This gives the protein CASRTSGSTDTQYF.

The chain carries TRBV9 and TRBJ2-5; tentative D call: TRBD1 (5 bases). The CDR3 consists of 14 residues. The germline CDR1 and CDR2 sequences are SGDLS and YYNGEE. V dropped 3 bases and J dropped 2 bases, with 11 bases sitting between them. The DNA of the CDR3 is TGTGCCAGCAGCGCTGACAGTAAACAAGAGACCCAGTACTTC. This gives the protein CASSADSKQETQYF.

The CDR3 nucleotides are TGTGCCATCAGCTCCGGGACTAGCGGGAGTGAGACCCAGTACTTC. Translating gives CAISSGTSGSETQYF. The chain carries TRBV10-3 and TRBJ2-5, with 14 positions matching TRBD2. With V trimmed by 6 bases and J by 5 bases, 5 bases remained unmatched. The germline V gene encodes CDR1 ENHRY and CDR2 SYGVKD. This CDR3 is 15 amino acids long.

The CDR3 here is CASSLGAAAEEPQHF. The DNA for the CDR3 is TGTGCCAGCAGCTTAGGGGCAGCAGCAGAGGAGCCCCAGCATTTT. V usage is TRBV7-9 and J usage is TRBJ1-5; D remains unclear. Deletions cut 1 base from V and 8 bases from J, with 15 bases between. CDR3 size: 15 residues. Per germline, CDR1 SEHNR and CDR2 FQNEAQ (reference sequence).

The genes are TRBV4-2 and TRBJ2-1; TRBD2 matches at 12 bases. This CDR3 is built from 18 residues. Looked up from germline, CDR1 is LGHNA and CDR2 is YNFKEQ. Trimming removed 0 bases from V and 0 bases from J; junction bases left unmatched: 3. CDR3 sequence: CASSQEATSGSSYNEQFF. CDR3 coding DNA: TGTGCCAGCAGCCAAGAAGCGACTAGCGGGAGCTCCTACAATGAGCAGTTCTTC.

The chain has TRBV11-2 and TRBJ2-6, with D possibly matching TRBD1 (6 bases). Germline CDR1 SGHAT, CDR2 FQNNGV. This CDR3 has 17 residues. V was pared by 1 base and J by 0 bases, with 10 bases between. In DNA, the CDR3 is TGTGCCAGCAGCTTAGGAGACAGGTCCTCTGGGGCCAACGTCCTGACTTTC. Translation gives CASSLGDRSSGANVLTF.

About this clone itself: It is unclear where the CDR3 begins or ends on the DNA, so no DNA is shown, and the CDR3 is as TCRdb lists it. The J gene is TRBJ1-1, the V gene TRBV21-1; the table's TRBD1 call for D was not verified on the DNA. TRBV21-1 is reported as a pseudogene. Including both end residues, the CDR3 is 18 amino acids long. The CDR3 loop reads CASSKVGAGALMNTEAFF.

The CDR3 spells CASSLLAGVYNEQFF. Here the CDR3 DNA reads TGTGCCAGCAGCCTACTAGCGGGAGTGTACAATGAGCAGTTCTTC. The genes are TRBV5-8 and TRBJ2-1; 11 bases line up with TRBD2. The CDR3 contains 15 residues. From germline, CDR1 is SGHTS and CDR2 YDEGEE. V lost 4 bases, J lost 4 bases, and 4 bases stayed unmatched.

The chain employs TRBV5-4 and TRBJ1-2; the D gene is possibly TRBD1 (5 bases). The ends were cut back, 4 bases at V and 1 base at J, with 14 bases in the middle. Germline lookup yields CDR1 SGHNT and CDR2 YYREEE (reference sequence). CDR3 length: 15 residues. The CDR3 nucleotides are TGTGCCAGCAGCGCCGGGACTGAACGTAACTATGGCTACACCTTC. Translated, it gives CASSAGTERNYGYTF.

This rearrangement joins TRBV9 to TRBJ2-1; D assignment may be TRBD1 or TRBD2 (6 bases each). Trimming left V 0 bases short and J 1 base short, with 11 bases between. The CDR3 has 16 amino acids. The germline CDR1 and CDR2 sequences are SGDLS and YYNGEE. The CDR3 sequence is CASSVVGGLSYNEQFF. The CDR3 coding sequence is TGTGCCAGCAGCGTAGTAGGGGGACTTTCCTACAATGAGCAGTTCTTC.

This chain joins TRBV11-2 and TRBJ2-7, with D possibly being TRBD1 (6 bases). V dropped 6 bases and J dropped 2 bases, with 17 bases sitting between them. The CDR3 has 15 amino acids. From germline, CDR1 is SGHAT and CDR2 FQNNGV. The CDR3 spells CASRSMRQATYEQYF. CDR3 nucleotides: TGTGCCAGCAGATCCATGAGACAGGCAACCTACGAGCAGTACTTC.

J is TRBJ2-7 and V is TRBV19, with D perhaps matching TRBD2 (6 bases). Trimming left V 4 bases short and J 0 bases short, with 7 bases between. Germline V gene data show CDR1 as LNHDA and CDR2 as SQIVND (reference sequence). The CDR3 spans 13 residues. The CDR3 nucleotides are TGTGCCAGTAGTAGCGGGGACTCCTACGAGCAGTACTTC. Protein sequence: CASSSGDSYEQYF.

The sample holds one count of this clone. The chain joins TRBV3-1 (or the pseudogene TRBV3-2) to TRBJ2-1; D gene unclear. Germline values: CDR1 LGHDT, CDR2 YNNKEL (reference sequence). Trimming stripped 0 bases from V and 5 bases from J, with 14 bases between. This CDR3 contains 16 residues. For the CDR3, the DNA is TGTGCCAGCAGCCAAGATATCCCTAGAGCCCACAATGAGCAGTTCTTC. As protein: CASSQDIPRAHNEQFF.

The rearrangement joins TRBV19 to TRBJ1-1, with a possible D match to TRBD1 (5 bases). This CDR3 region has 13 residues. Germline values: CDR1 LNHDA, CDR2 SQIVND (reference sequence). V dropped 4 bases and J dropped 0 bases, with 6 bases sitting between them. The CDR3 protein is CASSTGLNTEAFF. CDR3 DNA sequence: TGTGCCAGTAGTACAGGGTTGAACACTGAAGCTTTCTTT.

The CDR3 spells CASSPSTTGAFYTF. Written as DNA, the CDR3 is TGTGCCAGCTCACCCTCAACCACAGGGGCCTTCTACACCTTC. The V gene is TRBV18, the J gene TRBJ1-2; 7 bases are a match to TRBD1. Trimming took 3 bases from V and 10 from J; bases not matched to a gene: 11. The CDR3 is made up of 14 amino acids. CDR1 KGHSH and CDR2 LQKENI come from the germline V gene.

This clone occurred a few times. The rearrangement joins TRBV12-3 or TRBV12-4 to TRBJ2-7; 7 bases fit TRBD2. The CDR3 length is 13 residues. V lost 7 bases, J lost 3 bases, and 6 bases stayed unmatched. As DNA, the CDR3 is TGTGCCAGCACCCGCGGGGGATTCTACGAGCAGTACTTC. The encoded protein is CASTRGGFYEQYF.

The V gene is TRBV5-1, the J gene TRBJ1-1; D not certain. The CDR3 has 12 amino acids. V lost 1 base and J 8 bases, leaving 9 bases between the germline ends. Germline values: CDR1 SGHRS, CDR2 YFSETQ. Written as DNA, the CDR3 is TGCGCCAGCAGCTTGATCGCCGGGGAAGCTTTCTTT. Amino acid sequence: CASSLIAGEAFF. Combining the CDR3 with reference TRBV5-1 and TRBJ1-1 gives the whole variable domain KAGVTQTPRYLIKTRGQQVTLSCSPISGHRSVSWYQQTPGQGLQFLFEYFSETQRNKGNFPGRFSGRQFSNSRSEMNVSTLELGDSALYLCASSLIAGEAFFGQGTRLTVV.

This rearrangement joins TRBV6-5 to TRBJ1-2; D gene unclear. The CDR3 length is 14 residues. With 0 bases removed from V and 4 bases from J, the gap between germline ends came to 9 bases. Germline V gene data show CDR1 as MNHEY and CDR2 as SVGAGI. Here the CDR3 reads CASSYSMERYGYTF. CDR3 nucleotide sequence: TGTGCCAGCAGTTACTCTATGGAGCGCTATGGCTACACCTTC.

The chain couples TRBV6-5 to TRBJ2-2; D gene uncertain. This CDR3 region has 14 residues. Germline V CDR1 and CDR2: MNHEY, SVGAGI. Trimming shortened V by 6 bases and J by 2 bases, and 10 bases separated the two germline ends. The CDR3, as DNA: TGTGCCAGCAGGTGGCCCGGTAACACCGGGGAGCTGTTTTTT. Its translation: CASRWPGNTGELFF.

The chain carries TRBV3-1 (or the pseudogene TRBV3-2) and TRBJ2-1; the match to TRBD2 covers 11 bases. Looked up from germline, CDR1 is LGHDT and CDR2 is YNNKEL (reference sequence). Trimming cost V 2 bases and J 10 bases; bases outside gene matches: 13. CDR3 length: 17 residues. The CDR3 DNA reads as TGTGCCAGCAGCCAACTATCTGGGCTAGCGGGAGGAGGGGAGCAGTTCTTC. Protein: CASSQLSGLAGGGEQFF.

The rearrangement uses TRBV7-6 and TRBJ2-5; no clear D gene. The CDR3 extends over 12 amino acids. V lost 5 bases and J lost 2, with 6 bases in between. Germline V gives CDR1 SGHVS, CDR2 FNYEAQ. The CDR3 region is CASSPLQETQYF. The DNA for the CDR3 is TGTGCCAGCAGCCCCCTACAAGAGACCCAGTACTTC.

V is TRBV6-5 and J is TRBJ1-2, with a possible D match to TRBD1 (6 bases). The CDR3 loop spans 14 amino acids. V gave up 6 bases and J gave up 5 bases, with 16 bases separating them. From germline, CDR1 is MNHEY and CDR2 SVGAGI. The CDR3, as DNA: TGTGCCAGCAGGCGCGTGGGGGGCAGGTATGGCTACACCTTC. Translated: CASRRVGGRYGYTF.

V gene TRBV19 combines with J gene TRBJ2-5, with 15 bases matching TRBD2. The CDR3 length is 16 residues. CDR1 is LNHDA and CDR2 is SQIVND in the germline V gene (reference sequence). The trim removed 10 bases at V and 5 bases at J, leaving 11 bases unmatched. CDR3 amino acids: CATQPGLAGGQETQYF. In DNA, the CDR3 is TGTGCCACCCAACCGGGACTAGCGGGAGGCCAGGAGACCCAGTACTTC.

CDR3: CASSNGHSTYEQYF. The DNA for the CDR3 is TGTGCCAGCAGTAATGGACACAGTACTTACGAGCAGTACTTC. The V call is TRBV11-2, the J call TRBJ2-7; D is possibly TRBD1 (5 bases). CDR3 size: 14 residues. V lost 6 bases to trimming and J lost 4 bases, with 16 bases between them. In germline, CDR1 is SGHAT, CDR2 FQNNGV.

This clone was seen just once. The chain employs TRBV23-1 and TRBJ2-7; D call uncertain. TRBV23-1 is an ORF, and what it does is uncertain. Trimming took off 3 bases at V and 1 base at J, with 7 bases between the two ends. This CDR3 comprises 13 residues. The CDR3 reads CASSQGSSYEQYF. In nucleotides, the CDR3 is TGCGCCAGCAGTCAGGGATCGTCCTACGAGCAGTACTTC.

The sample holds one count of this clone. The gene calls are TRBV18 and TRBJ2-2; possible D gene TRBD1, 5 bases. Trimming removed 4 bases from V and 5 bases from J, with 11 bases in between. In germline, CDR1 is KGHSH, CDR2 LQKENI. CDR3 length: 14 residues. In DNA, the CDR3 is TGTGCCAGCTCACAGCCAGGGAATACCGGGGAGCTGTTTTTT. It encodes CASSQPGNTGELFF.

A single count supports this clone. The rearrangement uses TRBV29-1 and TRBJ2-1; 7 positions agree with TRBD1. The CDR3 has 16 amino acids. V was clipped by 6 bases and J by 0 bases; unmatched bases: 11. The germline V gene has CDR1 SQVTM and CDR2 ANQGSEA. CDR3 region: CSVKQQGTNSYNEQFF. In DNA, the CDR3 is TGCAGCGTCAAACAACAGGGGACGAACTCCTACAATGAGCAGTTCTTC.

J is TRBJ2-5 and V is TRBV11-2; 11 bases fit TRBD1. The DNA matches TRBJ2-7 better at its end, which makes the J call doubtful. The CDR3 covers 14 residues. Germline CDR1 reads SGHAT; CDR2 reads FQNNGV. CDR3 coding DNA: TGTGCCAGCGCCCGGGACAGGGGGAAATACGAGCAGTACTTC. It encodes CASARDRGKYEQYF.

The DNA for the CDR3 is TGCAGCGTTGAAATAGCCGCGACCCGACGAGGCCAGTACTTC. Protein sequence: CSVEIAATRRGQYF. The rearrangement links TRBV29-1 to TRBJ2-5; D gene uncertain. The germline V and J ends were trimmed by 2 bases and 10 bases, with 20 bases remaining between them. Germline V gene lookup returns CDR1 SQVTM and CDR2 ANQGSEA. The CDR3 is 14 residues long.

The J gene is TRBJ1-6, the V gene TRBV6-2 or TRBV6-3, with 8 bases aligning to TRBD1. Germline V gene sequence: CDR1 MNHEY, CDR2 SVGEGT. CDR3 length: 15 amino acids. The junction had 7 bases not matched to a gene; V was cut back by 4 bases and J by 8 bases. The CDR3 loop reads CASSSRTGYYSPLHF. The CDR3 nucleotides read TGTGCCAGCAGTTCACGGACAGGGTACTATTCACCCCTCCACTTT.

The chain combines TRBV4-1 with TRBJ2-4, with unresolved D. With 0 bases removed from V and 15 bases from J, the gap between germline ends came to 9 bases. The CDR3 spans 11 residues. Germline assignment: CDR1 MGHRA and CDR2 YSYEKL. The CDR3 spells CASSQDTSWYF. CDR3 nucleotide sequence: TGCGCCAGCAGCCAAGATACGTCGTGGTACTTC.